One sample yielded the 11 T cell receptor beta chains listed below, sequenced in a study of cytomegalovirus exposure and HLA in healthy donors. It was with 60 Vbeta and 13 Jbeta primers that the PCR ran. Method: immunoSEQ multiplex PCR; TCRdb's copy keeps in-frame clones and lacks some. The data contain around 130,000 clones, approximately 66% of them singletons. The specimen was PBMCs. The receptors were gathered from a woman in her forties in good health and CMV-seropositive.

The chain couples TRBV9 to TRBJ1-1, with D tentatively TRBD1 (5 bases). V was cut by 0 bases and J by 3 bases, with 24 bases left in between. The CDR3 consists of 19 residues. From germline, CDR1 is SGDLS and CDR2 YYNGEE. The CDR3 sequence is CASSVVGAPGRVWDTEAFF. As DNA, the CDR3 is TGTGCCAGCAGCGTAGTTGGGGCACCGGGGAGGGTGTGGGACACTGAAGCTTTCTTT.

The chain recombines TRBV7-2 with TRBJ2-3; the D gene is possibly TRBD2 (6 bases). Trimming pared 4 bases from V and 2 bases from J, leaving 16 bases between. Looked up from germline, CDR1 is SGHTA and CDR2 is FQGNSA. The CDR3 runs to 16 residues. The CDR3 bases are TGTGCCAGCAGCTCTGTTGCCTGGGACTCCACAGATACGCAGTATTTT. It is translated as CASSSVAWDSTDTQYF.

The sample holds a few counts of this clone. V is TRBV9 and J is TRBJ2-5; 8 nucleotides match TRBD2. V lost 2 bases to trimming and J lost 4 bases; unmatched junction nucleotides: 16. The CDR3 loop spans 18 amino acids. Germline loops: CDR1 SGDLS, CDR2 YYNGEE. The CDR3 nucleotides are TGTGCCAGCAGCGTCCGCGGTGGGGTTAGCGGGATGATAGAGACCCAGTACTTC. The encoded protein is CASSVRGGVSGMIETQYF.

This chain connects TRBV6-6 to TRBJ2-3, with a possible D match to TRBD1 (6 bases). V was cut by 9 bases and J by 1 base, with 20 bases left in between. Looked up from germline, CDR1 is MNHNY and CDR2 is SVGAGI (reference sequence). The CDR3 spans 16 residues. The CDR3 nucleotides read TGTGCCAGTAACTCTCCAGGACAGCCAGGCACAGATACGCAGTATTTT. Encoded protein: CASNSPGQPGTDTQYF.

This chain joins TRBV6-1 and TRBJ1-5; D remains unclear. The germline V gene encodes CDR1 MNHNS and CDR2 SASEGT. The germline V and J ends were trimmed by 1 base and 1 base, with 8 bases remaining between them. This CDR3 has 15 residues. CDR3 residues: CASSEGVESNQPQHF. The CDR3, as DNA: TGTGCCAGCAGTGAAGGAGTAGAAAGCAATCAGCCCCAGCATTTT.

The gene calls are TRBV7-2 and TRBJ2-7; TRBD2 might be the D (6 bases). Germline loops: CDR1 SGHTA, CDR2 FQGNSA. The CDR3 has 15 amino acids. V was trimmed by 2 bases and J by 7 bases, leaving 18 bases between them. The CDR3 protein is CASSLRGSLAREQYF. Written as DNA, the CDR3 is TGTGCCAGCAGCTTAAGAGGGTCACTAGCACGGGAGCAGTACTTC. The whole variable domain, filled in from reference TRBV7-2 and TRBJ2-7, reads GAGVSQSPSNKVTEKGKDVELRCDPISGHTALYWYRQSLGQGLEFLIYFQGNSAPDKSGLPSDRFSAERTGGSVSTLTIQRTQQEDSAVYLCASSLRGSLAREQYFGPGTRLTVT.

The V gene is TRBV4-1, the J gene TRBJ2-7, with 12 bases aligning to TRBD2. Per the germline V gene, CDR1 is MGHRA and CDR2 is YSYEKL. The CDR3 is 16 amino acids. V lost 3 bases to trimming and J lost 2 bases; unmatched junction nucleotides: 5. The CDR3 nucleotides read TGCGCCAGCAGCCATGCTCTAGCGGGAGGGCCCTACGAGCAGTACTTC. As protein: CASSHALAGGPYEQYF.

The CDR3 is CATSRENRRETQYF. The CDR3 nucleotides read TGTGCCACCAGCAGAGAAAACAGACGAGAGACCCAGTACTTC. The chain joins TRBV15 to TRBJ2-5; D remains ambiguous. Germline CDR1 reads LNHNV; CDR2 reads YYDKDF (reference sequence). The CDR3 totals 14 residues. V was cut by 0 bases and J by 4 bases, with 9 bases left in between.

This clone is a singleton in its sample. This chain joins TRBV19 and TRBJ2-1; TRBD2 matches at 8 bases. This CDR3 spans 14 amino acids. Germline loops: CDR1 LNHDA, CDR2 SQIVND (reference sequence). Germline trimming cut 5 bases from V and 3 bases from J; bases unmatched to any gene: 3. The CDR3 loop is CASSRSGDYNEQFF. In DNA, the CDR3 is TGTGCCAGTAGTCGTAGCGGGGACTACAATGAGCAGTTCTTC.

This clone has a handful of counts. The genes are TRBV4-2 and TRBJ2-5, with D possibly being TRBD1 (5 bases). Near its end, the DNA agrees better with TRBJ2-7, so the J call may be wrong. CDR3 length: 15 residues. Germline V gene lookup returns CDR1 LGHNA and CDR2 YNFKEQ. The CDR3 region has the DNA TGTGCCAGCAGCCAAGTTATCCAGGGTTCCTACGAGCAGTACTTC. It codes for CASSQVIQGSYEQYF.

This chain uses TRBV9 with TRBJ2-2, with D maybe TRBD1 (5 bases). Germline V gives CDR1 SGDLS, CDR2 YYNGEE. V dropped 3 bases and J dropped 8 bases, with 11 bases sitting between them. This CDR3 has 13 amino acids. CDR3 coding DNA: TGTGCCAGCAGCGAGACCAGGGAAGGGGAGCTGTTTTTT. It translates to CASSETREGELFF. The full variable domain, in which reference TRBV9 and TRBJ2-2 provide the parts outside the CDR3, is DSGVTQTPKHLITATGQRVTLRCSPRSGDLSVYWYQQSLDQGLQFLIQYYNGEERAKGNILERFSAQQFPDLHSELNLSSLELGDSALYFCASSETREGELFFGEGSRLTVL.